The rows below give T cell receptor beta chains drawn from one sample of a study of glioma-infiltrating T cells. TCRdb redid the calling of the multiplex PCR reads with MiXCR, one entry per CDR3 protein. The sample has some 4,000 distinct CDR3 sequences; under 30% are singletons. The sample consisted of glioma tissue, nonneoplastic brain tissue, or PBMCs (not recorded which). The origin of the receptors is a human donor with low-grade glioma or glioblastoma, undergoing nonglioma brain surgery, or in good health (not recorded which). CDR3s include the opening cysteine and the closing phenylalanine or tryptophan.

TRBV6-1 CASSEYLPEAQYF
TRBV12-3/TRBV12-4 CASSSGTGTYNEQFF
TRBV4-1 CASSQETLEKLFF
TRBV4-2 CASSQESLAGGGYNEQFF
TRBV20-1 CSAQEGLAGGSSPYNEQFF
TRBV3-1 CASSQEETSYNEQFF
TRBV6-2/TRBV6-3 CASTSVGYGYTF
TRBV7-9 CASSSGCAEAFF
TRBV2 CASVENTEAFF
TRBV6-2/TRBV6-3 CASSYRDRGYTEAFF
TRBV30 CAWSVKGWSYNEQFF
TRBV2 CAGGGRRGGFDTQYF
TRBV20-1 CSAALGNEQFF
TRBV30 CAWSVLGGESNQPQHF
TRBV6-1 CASSVTGGLSPLHF
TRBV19 CASSRLSPGATDTQYF